This TCR beta chain derives from a study of monozygotic twins with inflammatory bowel disease. General observations from the study: By inverse Simpson index, TCRbeta diversity was lower in IBD patients than in healthy co-twins.

Eight reactions per sample, run separately, yielded cDNA. TCRdb reprocessed the 5' RACE reads, with one entry per CDR3 protein and no DNA. Its table records about 300,000 distinct CDR3 sequences. Germline CDR1 and CDR2: SGHTA and FQGNSA. This CDR3 has 15 residues. A remark on this clonotype: What it recognizes is unknown.

This sequence joins TRBV7-2 and TRBJ2-1; TCRdb designates TRBD2, a call that cannot be tested without DNA. This sequence was found in a human donor with ulcerative colitis or Crohn's disease, or a healthy co-twin of an affected twin (not recorded which). Sequenced material: blood. This CDR3 is CASSSPAARGYEQFF.